This TCR beta chain was found in a study of blood T cell repertoires in COVID-19. Background on the study: Acute and convalescent COVID-19 specimens originated in the United States, Italy and Spain. T cells, B-cell-depleted T cells, or PBMCs supplied cDNA or gDNA.

Trimming removed 6 bases at V and 4 bases at J, with 15 bases between. CDR3 length: 14 amino acids. Germline V CDR1 and CDR2: SGHTA, FQGNSA. Original processing methods: Amplification with reference gene primers provided the estimates of nucleated cell counts. Measured with immunoSEQ multiplex PCR; TCRdb has only the in-frame clones, and not every one. The D gene and trimming were derived from the DNA, and the V and J assignments and clone size from that table. The table shows over 25,000 clones, with around 80% occurring only once. The TCR originated in a woman aged 80 or over with acute or convalescent COVID-19. The sequenced sample consisted of peripheral blood. This rearrangement joins TRBV7-2 to TRBJ1-1, with D perhaps TRBD1 (5 bases). This chain's CDR3 is CASRLNTGFTEAFF. CDR3 nucleotides: TGTGCCAGCAGGCTGAATACAGGATTCACTGAAGCTTTCTTT. The whole variable domain, filled in from reference TRBV7-2 and TRBJ1-1, reads GAGVSQSPSNKVTEKGKDVELRCDPISGHTALYWYRQSLGQGLEFLIYFQGNSAPDKSGLPSDRFSAERTGGSVSTLTIQRTQQEDSAVYLCASRLNTGFTEAFFGQGTRLTVV.